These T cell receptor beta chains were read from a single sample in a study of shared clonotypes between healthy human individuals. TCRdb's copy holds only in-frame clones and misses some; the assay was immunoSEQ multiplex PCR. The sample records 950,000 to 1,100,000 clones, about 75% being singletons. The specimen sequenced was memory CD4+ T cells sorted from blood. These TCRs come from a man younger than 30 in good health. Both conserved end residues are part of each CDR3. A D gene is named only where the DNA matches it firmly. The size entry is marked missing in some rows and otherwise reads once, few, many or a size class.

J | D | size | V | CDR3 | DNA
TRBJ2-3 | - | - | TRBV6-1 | CASLRDGADTQYF | TGTGCCAGTCTCCGGGATGGGGCAGATACGCAGTATTTT
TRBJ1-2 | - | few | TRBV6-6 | CASSYTPYGYTF | TGTGCCAGCAGTTACACCCCCTATGGCTACACCTTC
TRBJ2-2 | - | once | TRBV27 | CASISRGRTGELFF | TGTGCCAGCATCTCACGGGGGCGAACCGGGGAGCTGTTTTTT
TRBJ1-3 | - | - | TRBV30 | CAWRGHPGQTSGNTIYF | TGTGCCTGGAGGGGACACCCTGGGCAAACCTCTGGAAACACCATATATTTT
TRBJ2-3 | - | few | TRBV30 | CAWMAGYTDTQYF | TGTGCCTGGATGGCGGGGTACACAGATACGCAGTATTTT
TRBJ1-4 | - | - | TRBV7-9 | CASREQATNEKLFF | TGTGCCAGCAGGGAGCAGGCAACTAATGAAAAACTGTTTTTT
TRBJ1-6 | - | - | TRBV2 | CASTYREDGSPLHF | TGTGCCAGCACCTACAGGGAAGACGGTTCACCCCTCCACTTT
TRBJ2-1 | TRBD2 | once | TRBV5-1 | CATKASGGGSYNEQFF | TGCGCCACCAAAGCAAGTGGGGGGGGCTCCTACAATGAGCAGTTCTTC
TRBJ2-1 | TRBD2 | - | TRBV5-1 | CASSLGGGGDNEQFF | TGCGCCAGCAGCTTGGGTGGCGGGGGAGACAATGAGCAGTTCTTC
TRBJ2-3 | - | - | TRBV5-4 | CASSFLRGSTDTQYF | TGTGCCAGCAGCTTCCTCAGGGGTAGCACAGATACGCAGTATTTT
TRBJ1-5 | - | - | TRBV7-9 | CASSPLEALANQPQHF | TGTGCCAGCAGCCCGTTGGAGGCACTAGCCAATCAGCCCCAGCATTTT
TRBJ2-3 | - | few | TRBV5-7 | CASSFCGWDGTDTQYF | TGTGCCAGCAGCTTCTGTGGGTGGGACGGCACAGATACGCAGTATTTT
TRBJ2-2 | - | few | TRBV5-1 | CASSLSLQGFMGPTSTGELFF | TGCGCCAGCAGCTTGTCCTTACAGGGTTTCATGGGTCCTACTTCCACCGGGGAGCTGTTTTTT
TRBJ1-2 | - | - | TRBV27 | CASSFDGFDYGYTF | TGTGCCAGCAGTTTCGACGGGTTTGACTATGGCTACACCTTC
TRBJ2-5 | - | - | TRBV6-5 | CASSYFRGQTQYF | TGTGCCAGCAGTTATTTCAGGGGTCAGACCCAGTACTTC
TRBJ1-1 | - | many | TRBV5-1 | CASSLAEGASTEAFF | TGCGCCAGCAGCTTGGCCGAAGGTGCGAGCACTGAAGCTTTCTTT
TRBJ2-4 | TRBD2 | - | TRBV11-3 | CASSRGGSHIQYF | TGTGCCAGCAGCCGGGGGGGGAGTCACATTCAGTACTTC